This entry features one T cell receptor beta chain sequence. V lost 0 bases to trimming and J lost 4 bases; unmatched junction nucleotides: 8. This CDR3 spans 18 amino acids. CDR1 is MNHEY and CDR2 is SVGEGT in the germline V gene. The data were obtained in a study of blood T cell repertoires in COVID-19. At the level of the study: Specimens from acute and convalescent COVID-19 originated in the United States, Italy and Spain. In each case, the material was cDNA or gDNA derived from T cells, B-cell-depleted T cells, or PBMCs.

Original processing notes: Amplifying reference gene primers gave estimates of nucleated cell counts. Repertoires were generated with immunoSEQ multiplex PCR, while TCRdb's copy carries only in-frame clones and drops some. V and J calls and clone size are as listed in that table; D and trimming were resolved from the DNA. The profile shows some 120,000 clones, under 90% of them singletons. Sequenced material: peripheral blood. This receptor was taken from a man aged 55 to 70 with acute or convalescent COVID-19. The chain carries TRBV6-2 or TRBV6-3 and TRBJ1-5; 11 nucleotides align to TRBD1. In nucleotides, the CDR3 is TGTGCCAGCAGTTACTCTACTCCTGGGACAGGGGGAAATCAGCCCCAGCATTTT. Translated, it gives CASSYSTPGTGGNQPQHF.